A single sample gave rise to the 5 T cell receptor beta chains below, sequenced in a study of T cell responses to AZD1222 COVID-19 vaccine. TCRdb keeps only in-frame clones here, not all; method: immunoSEQ multiplex PCR. The sample contains about 120,000 clones, around 92% of which appear only once. Here the sequenced sample was peripheral blood, taken on day 0 of AZD1222 vaccination. These TCRs come from an adult in good health.

V gene TRBV5-1 combines with J gene TRBJ1-1; D perhaps matches TRBD1 (6 bases). The CDR3 runs to 13 residues. CDR1 SGHRS and CDR2 YFSETQ come from the germline V gene. V was clipped by 2 bases and J by 4 bases, with 9 bases between them. The CDR3 loop is CASSLQGPTEAFF. CDR3 bases: TGCGCCAGCAGCTTACAGGGTCCCACTGAAGCTTTCTTT.

The gene calls are TRBV6-5 and TRBJ1-3, with 9 bases fitting TRBD1. Trimming took 8 bases from V and 4 from J; bases not matched to a gene: 9. CDR3 length: 15 residues. CDR1 and CDR2 from the germline V gene are MNHEY and SVGAGI. The CDR3 sequence: CASLPPQGAGNTIYF. The CDR3 bases are TGTGCCAGCCTCCCACCACAGGGGGCAGGAAACACCATATATTTT.

With regard to this clone: An end of the junction differs from the germline gene, which may be a read error. The J gene is TRBJ2-5, the V gene TRBV12-3 or TRBV12-4; 11 bases are a match to TRBD2. The CDR3 covers 12 residues. CDR3 nucleotide sequence: TGTGCCCGCAGTTTAGCGGGGGGGGGCCAGTACTTC. Its translation is CARSLAGGGQYF.

The chain joins TRBV5-1 to TRBJ2-7, with 7 bases identical to TRBD1. J was trimmed by 6 bases and V by 0 bases; bases with no gene match: 9. Germline values: CDR1 SGHRS, CDR2 YFSETQ. The CDR3 contains 15 residues. The CDR3 DNA follows: TGCGCCAGCAGCTTGGGAGGGGGCGCTTTTCTCGAGCAGTACTTC. Translating gives CASSLGGGAFLEQYF.

The genes are TRBV28 and TRBJ2-3, with 7 bases fitting TRBD2. The CDR3 sequence is 15 residues long. Germline V CDR1 and CDR2: MDHEN, SYDVKM. Losses at the gene ends were 3 bases for V and 1 base for J; bases not matched to a gene: 4. This CDR3 reads CASSFQGRGTDTQYF. The CDR3 nucleotides are TGTGCCAGCAGTTTCCAAGGGAGGGGCACAGATACGCAGTATTTT.